This TCR beta chain was sequenced for a study of cytomegalovirus exposure and HLA in healthy donors. Study observations and caveats: The sole available immune exposure information was CMV serostatus. Reportedly, TCR beta sequences accurately predicted HLA-A and HLA-B alleles in most subjects.

As regards this clone: What it binds is unknown.

Each donor was healthy, and each was a bone marrow donor. Whereas donors were nominally healthy upon sampling, unrecorded immune exposures were probable. PCR used 60 Vbeta primers and 13 Jbeta primers. Assay used: immunoSEQ multiplex PCR; TCRdb lists only in-frame clones, some missing. Of about 120,000 clones listed, roughly 83% are singletons. CDR1 MGHDK and CDR2 SYGVNS come from the germline V gene. The CDR3 totals 15 residues. V shed 4 bases and J shed 5 bases, with 16 bases lying between them. This clonotype originated in a man aged 30-40 years in good health and CMV-seropositive. Sequencing used PBMCs. The chain recombines TRBV25-1 with TRBJ2-3; maybe TRBD2 (5 bases). As DNA, the CDR3 is TGTGCCAGCAGTGGGAGAAGCGGAGGCCAAGATACGCAGTATTTT. It encodes CASSGRSGGQDTQYF.